The 15 T cell receptor beta chains below come from one sample, sequenced in a study of tumor-infiltrating lymphocytes in primary liver carcinoma. Researchers drew blood RNA from unsorted whole blood and extracted germline DNA as well. Using a constant-region primer together with ProtoScript II reverse transcriptase, TCR beta cDNA was made from about 500 ng of total RNA. ARM-PCR, slightly modified, supplied the TCR beta libraries through three nested multiplex PCR rounds. A C-beta reverse primer was combined with TRBV1-TRBV30 forward primers in the first two PCR rounds, and each round had 10 cycles. TCRdb re-analysed the multiplex PCR reads in MiXCR, keeping a single row per CDR3 protein. The sample yields about 320,000 distinct CDR3 sequences, roughly two thirds seen once. Sequenced material: peripheral blood. The receptors stem from a man in his forties or fifties with primary liver carcinoma and hepatitis B virus infection.

A note on this clonotype: The conserved final phenylalanine or tryptophan is absent from the CDR3, which likely points to a read error. The rearrangement links TRBV10-3 to TRBJ1-4; maybe TRBD1 (5 bases). Germline CDR1 and CDR2: ENHRY and SYGVKD. Trimming stripped 8 bases from V and 7 bases from J, with 17 bases between. The length of the CDR3 is 14 residues. The CDR3 DNA is TGTGCCATCTTTGAGGGGTCGGGCGCTGAAAAACTGTTTATT. It codes for CAIFEGSGAEKLFI.

The chain recombines TRBV6-5 with TRBJ2-1, with D maybe TRBD1 (5 bases). The CDR3 has 13 residues. V lost 5 bases to trimming and J lost 3 bases, with 8 bases between them. Germline V CDR1 and CDR2: MNHEY, SVGAGI. The CDR3 here is CASSPTDYNEQFF. The DNA for the CDR3 is TGTGCCAGCAGTCCGACAGACTACAATGAGCAGTTCTTC.

The V and J genes are TRBV28 and TRBJ1-3, with D unresolved. Germline V gives CDR1 MDHEN, CDR2 SYDVKM. Trimming cost V 7 bases and J 3 bases, with 16 bases left between them. This CDR3 spans 15 amino acids. This CDR3 reads CASTRKRIYGNTIYF. CDR3 sequence (DNA): TGTGCCAGCACCCGGAAACGGATTTATGGAAACACCATATATTTT.

This chain uses TRBV6-1 with TRBJ2-5, with D perhaps TRBD2 (6 bases). This CDR3 has 16 residues. With 5 bases removed from V and 4 bases from J, the gap between germline ends came to 20 bases. CDR1 MNHNS and CDR2 SASEGT come from the germline V gene. CDR3 bases: TGTGCCAGCAGTCTGAACGCGTGTCAGGGAGGAGAGACCCAGTACTTC. This gives the protein CASSLNACQGGETQYF.

In regard to this clonotype: This may stem from a read error, because a much larger clone lies one nucleotide away. As DNA, the CDR3 is TGTGCCAGCAGTCCCGGGCTGCGGGAATCCATCAATCGAGGTACGCAGTATTTT. The encoded protein is CASSPGLRESINRGTQYF. This sequence joins TRBV6-5 and TRBJ2-3; D might be TRBD2 (6 bases). CDR1 is MNHEY and CDR2 is SVGAGI in the germline V gene. This CDR3 spans 18 amino acids. Deletions cut 5 bases from V and 8 bases from J, with 29 bases between.

Points on this clonotype: This may be a read error, as it is one base from a much larger clone. The chain uses TRBV29-1 and TRBJ2-7; the D call may be TRBD1 or TRBD2 (5 bases each). The CDR3 is 12 amino acids. Germline V gives CDR1 SQVTM, CDR2 ANQGSEA. CDR3 nucleotide sequence: TGCAGGCCCTCCCGGGACCACCACGAGCAGTACTTC. It specifies CRPSRDHHEQYF.

A word on this clonotype: The junction does not match germline at one end; this may be a read error. This chain joins TRBV7-8 and TRBJ1-3; D unclear. The CDR3 totals 15 residues. The germline V gene encodes CDR1 SGHVS and CDR2 FQNEAQ. The chain's CDR3 is CASSSARSSGNTMYF. The CDR3 bases are TGTGCCAGCAGCTCCGCCAGGAGCTCTGGAAACACCATGTATTTT.

Regarding this clonotype: An end of the junction differs from the germline gene, which may be a read error. V is TRBV5-5 and J is TRBJ2-7; 9 bases line up with TRBD1. CDR1 and CDR2 (germline): SGHKS, YYEKEE (reference sequence). This CDR3 region has 13 residues. For the CDR3, the DNA is TGTGCCAGCAGCTTGGGGGACAGGGACGAGCAGCACTTC. It specifies CASSLGDRDEQHF.

In regard to this clonotype: A much more abundant neighbour one base away suggests this may be a read error. The chain has TRBV6-6 and TRBJ2-1; 9 nucleotides agree with TRBD2. This CDR3 contains 12 residues. Germline V gene lookup returns CDR1 MNHNY and CDR2 SVGAGI (reference sequence). CDR3 protein: CASSRTSDEQLF. CDR3 nucleotide sequence: TGTGCCAGCAGTAGGACTAGCGATGAGCAGCTCTTC.

With respect to this clonotype: Its ends do not fully match the called genes, so a read error is possible. The chain has TRBV7-9 and TRBJ1-4; TRBD1 matches 7 bases. This CDR3 has 17 amino acids. Germline V gene lookup returns CDR1 SEHNR and CDR2 FQNEAQ (reference sequence). The CDR3 region has the DNA TGTGGCAGCAGCTTGGTTAGGGGGCGCGGAGTTAATGAAAAACTGTTTTTT. Encoded protein: CGSSLVRGRGVNEKLFF.

V and J are TRBV28 and TRBJ2-1, with 13 bases lining up with TRBD2. The CDR3 spans 16 residues. Losses at the gene ends were 4 bases for V and 6 bases for J; bases not matched to a gene: 6. Per germline, CDR1 MDHEN and CDR2 SYDVKM. DNA for the CDR3: TGTGCCAGCAGTTCCCTGACTAGCGGGAGGACCAATGAGCAGTTCTTC. It is translated as CASSSLTSGRTNEQFF.

About this clonotype itself: A much larger clone differs by one base, so this may be a read error. The chain couples TRBV6-1 to TRBJ2-2, with TRBD1 matching 8 bases. CDR1 and CDR2 from the germline V gene are MNHNS and SASEGT. The CDR3 is 13 residues long. The CDR3 loop reads CVSSGQGEMELFF. In DNA, the CDR3 is TGTGTCAGCAGTGGACAGGGAGAGATGGAGCTGTTTTTT.

In the case of this clonotype: A much bigger clone sits one base away, suggesting this may be a read error. The chain links TRBV4-1 to TRBJ2-7, with D perhaps assigned TRBD1 or TRBD2 (5 bases each). There are 14 residues in the CDR3. In germline, CDR1 is MGHRA, CDR2 YSYEKL. The CDR3 DNA sequence: TGCACCAGCAGCCAAGATCGATGGGGGAACGAGCAGTACTTC. It codes for CTSSQDRWGNEQYF.

As regards this clonotype: With a much larger clone just one base away, this may be a read error. The CDR3 coding sequence is TGTGCCAGCAGGGAACGCACGGGACAGTTTAATCAGCCCCGGCATTTT. This translates into CASRERTGQFNQPRHF. The genes are TRBV6-1 and TRBJ1-5; TRBD1 agrees at 7 bases. CDR3 length: 16 residues. Germline values: CDR1 MNHNS, CDR2 SASEGT.

With respect to this clonotype: A junction end diverges from the germline sequence, so it may reflect a read error. This chain joins TRBV12-3 or TRBV12-4 and TRBJ1-1; D gene ambiguous. The CDR3 runs to 12 residues. The CDR3 DNA reads TGTGCTAGTAGTTTGCTGAACGCTGAAGCTTTCTTT. Its protein is CASSLLNAEAFF.